Below, 2 T cell receptor beta chains from the same sample are listed, as sequenced in a study of technical replicates of blood from a handful of donors. Profiling relied on immunoSEQ multiplex PCR, and the TCRdb table lists in-frame clones only, not all of them. Here the sample spans around 78,000 clones, 90% to 95% being singletons. Input material: T cells isolated from PBMCs. Receptors were obtained from a human donor in good health.

The genes are TRBV2 and TRBJ2-7, with 10 positions matching TRBD2. This CDR3 is 15 amino acids long. CDR1 and CDR2 from the germline V gene are SNHLY and FYNNEI. The V and J ends lost 6 bases and 3 bases, in that order; junction bases with no gene match: 8. CDR3 residues: CASSSGTSANYEQYF. For the CDR3, the DNA is TGTGCCAGCAGCTCCGGGACTAGCGCCAACTACGAGCAGTACTTC.

This clone was observed a single time. A read error may account for a junction end that differs from germline. This chain uses TRBV7-7 with TRBJ1-6; no firm D call. The germline CDR1 and CDR2 sequences are SSHAT and FNYEAQ (reference sequence). This CDR3 region has 13 residues. In DNA, the CDR3 is TGTGCTAGCAGCTCGGACTATAGCTCACCCCTCCACTTT. Translation gives CASSSDYSSPLHF.